This T cell receptor (beta chain) came from a study of T-cell reconstitution after alpha-beta-depleted transplantation in children. Study-wide points: T-cell counts and diversity were attributed mostly to newly produced T cells one year after transplant. Surviving recipient T cells and thymic progenitors underlay high day-60 TCRbeta diversity in some patients. Two months or so post-transplant, alpha-beta T cells reportedly derived from several hundred expanded graft clones.

Trimming cost V 1 base and J 5 bases, with 9 bases left between them. The CDR3 has 12 amino acids. CDR1 and CDR2 (germline): DFQATT, SNEGSKA (reference sequence). This clonotype has more than one count but fewer than ten. Its antigen remains unknown. A TCRbeta library incorporating unique molecular identifiers was prepared. TCRdb passed the PCR reads through MiXCR, listing each CDR3 protein once. The sample holds fewer than 750,000 distinct CDR3 sequences, 27% seen once. This material consisted of PBMCs, taken before TCRalphabeta/CD19-depleted stem cell transplant. The chain uses TRBV20-1 and TRBJ2-7; D remains ambiguous. This TCR was recovered from a boy under two years old with Wiskott-Aldrich syndrome, due to receive a stem cell transplant. CDR3 DNA: TGCAGTGCTAGAGTAGGGAACCACGAGCAGTACTTC. Amino acids: CSARVGNHEQYF.